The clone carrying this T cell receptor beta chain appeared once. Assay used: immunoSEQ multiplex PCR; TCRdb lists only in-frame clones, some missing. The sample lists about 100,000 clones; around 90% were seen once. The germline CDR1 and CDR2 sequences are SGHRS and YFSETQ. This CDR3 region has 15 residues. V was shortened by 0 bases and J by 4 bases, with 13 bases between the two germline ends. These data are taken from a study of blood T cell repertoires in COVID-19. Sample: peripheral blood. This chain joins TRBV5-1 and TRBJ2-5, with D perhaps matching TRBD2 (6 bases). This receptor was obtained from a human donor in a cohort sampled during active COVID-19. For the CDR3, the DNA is TGCGCCAGCAGCTTGGCCGGGATGGGAGGAGAGACCCAGTACTTC. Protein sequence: CASSLAGMGGETQYF.